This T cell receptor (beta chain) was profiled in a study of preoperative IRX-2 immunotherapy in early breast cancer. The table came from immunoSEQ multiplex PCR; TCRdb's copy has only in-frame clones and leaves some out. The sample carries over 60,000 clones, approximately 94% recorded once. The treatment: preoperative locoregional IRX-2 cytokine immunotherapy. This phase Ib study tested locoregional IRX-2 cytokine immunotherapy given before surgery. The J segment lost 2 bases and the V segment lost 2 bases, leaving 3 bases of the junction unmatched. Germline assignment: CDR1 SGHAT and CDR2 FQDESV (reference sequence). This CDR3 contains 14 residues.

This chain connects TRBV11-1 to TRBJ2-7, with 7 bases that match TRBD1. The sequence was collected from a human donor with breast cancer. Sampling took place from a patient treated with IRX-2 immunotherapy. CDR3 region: CASSLRTGTYEQYF. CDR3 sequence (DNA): TGTGCCAGCAGCTTAAGGACAGGTACCTACGAGCAGTACTTC.